This T cell receptor (beta chain) came from a study of response to subunit inactivated influenza vaccine. Overall study results and limits: The study's authors posited that every seasonal influenza vaccination enlists few new T cells.

CDR3 length: 14 amino acids. The ends were cut back, 5 bases at V and 5 bases at J, with 16 bases in the middle. Germline CDR1 is MNHEY and CDR2 is SMNVEV (reference sequence). TCRdb re-called the RT-PCR reads with MiXCR, one entry per CDR3 protein. This table has hundreds of thousands of distinct CDR3 sequences, approximately 15% appearing once. Regarding this clonotype: Antigen: not known.

This clonotype was obtained from a man aged 45-60 years who received an inactivated influenza vaccine. The chain couples TRBV27 to TRBJ2-7; D perhaps matches TRBD1 (6 bases). Here the sequenced sample was PBMCs from blood, taken 12 days after vaccination. The CDR3 region has the DNA TGTGCCAGCAGTCCAGGGGCCTCCGGGCACGAGCAGTACTTC. It is translated as CASSPGASGHEQYF.